The clone carrying this T cell receptor (beta chain) has only a few counts. Its antigen is not identified. One junction end does not reproduce the germline sequence, and a read error may be involved. Germline lookup yields CDR1 SGHRS and CDR2 YFSETQ. The CDR3 has 13 residues. The record originates from a study of T-cell memory formation after mild COVID-19. Study results and caveats: Clones that contracted from day 15 to 85 had balanced CD4/CD8; later expanders were CD4+ biased. The CD4+ clones that contracted clustered mainly within CM and EM, and the CD8+ clones concentrated in EMRA.

TCRdb passed the 5' RACE reads through MiXCR, listing each CDR3 protein once. The repertoire holds 450,000 to 650,000 distinct CDR3 sequences, with less than 25% as singletons. The clonotype comes from an adult woman who had mild COVID-19 (a few samples of this study predate the infection). Cell type and time point are not known. Sequencing used PBMCs or a T cell subset sorted from them (not recorded which). The chain couples TRBV5-1 to TRBJ1-6; D unresolved. CDR3 amino acids: CASSLSRNPPLHF. CDR3 in DNA: TGCGCCAGCAGCTTATCACGTAATCCACCCCTCCACTTT.